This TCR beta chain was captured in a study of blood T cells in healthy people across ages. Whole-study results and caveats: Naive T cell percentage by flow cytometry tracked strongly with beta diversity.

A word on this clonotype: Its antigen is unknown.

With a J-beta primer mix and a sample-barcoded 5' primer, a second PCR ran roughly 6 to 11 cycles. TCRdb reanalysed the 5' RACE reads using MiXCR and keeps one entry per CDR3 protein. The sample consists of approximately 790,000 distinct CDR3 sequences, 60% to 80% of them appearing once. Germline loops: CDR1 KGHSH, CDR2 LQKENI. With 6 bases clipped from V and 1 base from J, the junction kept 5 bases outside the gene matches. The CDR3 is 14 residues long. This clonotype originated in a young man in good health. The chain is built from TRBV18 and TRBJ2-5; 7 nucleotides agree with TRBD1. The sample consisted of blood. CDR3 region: CASSRDRLQETQYF. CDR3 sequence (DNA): TGTGCCAGCTCCCGGGACAGACTCCAAGAGACCCAGTACTTC.